The rows below give T cell receptor beta chains drawn from one sample of a study of cytomegalovirus exposure and HLA in healthy donors. Method: immunoSEQ multiplex PCR; TCRdb's copy keeps in-frame clones and lacks some. This sample contains just over 80,000 clones. Sequencing was carried out using PBMCs. These receptors were collected from a young woman in good health and CMV-seronegative. Each CDR3 is given with its conserved first and last residue. D genes are given only for firm matches.

D gene | J gene | V gene | CDR3 DNA | CDR3 protein
- | TRBJ1-1 | TRBV6-5 | TGTGCCAGCAGTTACTCGCAGGGTGACACTGAAGCTTTCTTT | CASSYSQGDTEAFF
- | TRBJ2-2 | TRBV30 | TGTGCCTGGAGTGTACATGGCGGCACCGGGGAGCTGTTTTTT | CAWSVHGGTGELFF
- | TRBJ1-4 | TRBV7-9 | TGTGCCAGCAGCCCCCCGCCGGAGGAGAATGAAAAACTGTTTTTT | CASSPPPEENEKLFF
TRBD2 | TRBJ2-1 | TRBV4-2 | TGTGCCAGCAGCCAAGAGGTAGTAGCGGGGGGGGTACTTGTGAATGAGCAGTTCTTC | CASSQEVVAGGVLVNEQFF
TRBD1 | TRBJ1-1 | TRBV14 | TGTGCCAGCAGCCAAGCTCGGCAGGGGGGAGCTTTCTTT | CASSQARQGGAFF
- | TRBJ2-7 | TRBV30 | TGTGCCTGGAGCCGTGGACAGACCGTCGCCTACGAGCAGTACTTC | CAWSRGQTVAYEQYF
- | TRBJ2-1 | TRBV19 | TGTGCCAGTAGTACTTCGCAGGGCATCCCCTCCTACAATGAGCAGTTCTTC | CASSTSQGIPSYNEQFF
TRBD2 | TRBJ2-7 | TRBV7-9 | TGTGCCAGCAGCCCTCCGGGACTAGGACCCGACGAGCAGTACTTC | CASSPPGLGPDEQYF
TRBD2 | TRBJ2-1 | TRBV5-1 | TGCGCCAGCAGCTTGGCCAGCGGGAGCTCCTACAATGAGCAGTTCTTC | CASSLASGSSYNEQFF
TRBD1 | TRBJ2-7 | TRBV15 | TGTGCCACCAGCAGAACCGGGACAGGGGGTCACGAGCAGTACTTC | CATSRTGTGGHEQYF
- | TRBJ2-7 | TRBV11-2 | TGTGCCAGCAGCCCCTCGGGGAGCGCCTACGAGCAGTACTTC | CASSPSGSAYEQYF
TRBD1 | TRBJ1-5 | TRBV19 | TGTGCCAGTAGTATAGAAACAGGGGTTCAGCCCCAGCATTTT | CASSIETGVQPQHF
TRBD1 | TRBJ1-1 | TRBV18 | TGTGCCAGCGCTCTAACTAGGGACAGGGGTAACACTGAAGCTTTCTTT | CASALTRDRGNTEAFF
- | TRBJ2-2 | TRBV29-1 | TGCAGCGTTACCAGGGGCATTGGCACCGGGGAGCTGTTTTTT | CSVTRGIGTGELFF
TRBD1 | TRBJ1-5 | TRBV19 | TGTGCCAGTAGTCCTAACAGGGGGCGAAGTCAGCCCCAGCATTTT | CASSPNRGRSQPQHF
- | TRBJ1-2 | TRBV6-1 | TGTGCCAGCACTCAGGAACGCTATGGCTACACCTTC | CASTQERYGYTF
TRBD2 | TRBJ2-7 | TRBV5-6 | TGTGCCAGCAGCTTGGGAGCGGGAGTTATGTACTTC | CASSLGAGVMYF
- | TRBJ2-1 | TRBV5-1 | TGCGCCAGCTGTTTGGACCCACCAGATGATGAGCAGTTCTTC | CASCLDPPDDEQFF
TRBD2 | TRBJ2-7 | TRBV4-2 | TGTGCCAGCAGCCAAGGGACTAGCGGGGGGGCAGGATACGAGCAGTACTTC | CASSQGTSGGAGYEQYF
TRBD1 | TRBJ1-2 | TRBV5-1 | TGCGCCAGCAGCACTGGGACAGTCTCCTATGGCTACACCTTC | CASSTGTVSYGYTF
TRBD1 | TRBJ2-3 | TRBV7-9 | TGTGCCAGTGGGGACAGGATCCCGGATACGCAGTATTTT | CASGDRIPDTQYF
- | TRBJ1-6 | TRBV4-1 | TGCGCCAGCAGCCAAGAACCCGGCGCAGGTCGAAATTCACCCCTCCACTTT | CASSQEPGAGRNSPLHF
TRBD1 | TRBJ2-2 | TRBV5-6 | TGTGCCAGCAGCTTGTGGGACAGGGGTCAGACCGGGGAGCTGTTTTTT | CASSLWDRGQTGELFF
TRBD1 | TRBJ2-7 | TRBV28 | TGTGCCAGCGGGGAGACAGGGGGCTACGAGCAGTACTTC | CASGETGGYEQYF
- | TRBJ2-1 | TRBV6-6 | TGTGCCAGCAGCCTCTCGGCTAGCAGCGGCTACAATGAGCAGTTCTTC | CASSLSASSGYNEQFF
- | TRBJ1-5 | TRBV29-1 | TGCAGCGTCGGGGGGGGGTTGGGTCAGCCCCAGCATTTT | CSVGGGLGQPQHF
- | TRBJ1-1 | TRBV10-3 | TGTGCCATCAGTGATTGGAGAGAGGGCACTGAAGCTTTCTTT | CAISDWREGTEAFF
- | TRBJ1-1 | TRBV30 | TGTGCCTGGAGTGTGGCGGACACTGAAGCTTTCTTT | CAWSVADTEAFF
TRBD1 | TRBJ2-7 | TRBV6-5 | TGTGCCAGCAGGGCCGGGACAGGCCCCTACGAGCAGTACTTC | CASRAGTGPYEQYF
TRBD1 | TRBJ1-6 | TRBV2 | TGTGCCAGCAGTGCAGGGGGTTTGGCACCCCTCCACTTT | CASSAGGLAPLHF
- | TRBJ2-1 | TRBV7-9 | TGTGCCAGCATCTATTCTGTCCAAGGGGGATACAATGAGCAGTTCTTC | CASIYSVQGGYNEQFF
TRBD1 | TRBJ2-7 | TRBV10-2 | TGCGCCAGCTCTTCGGACAGGGGGAACGAGCAGTACTTC | CASSSDRGNEQYF
TRBD2 | TRBJ2-7 | TRBV30 | TGTGCCTGGAGTGTAGGACTAGCGGGTACAGCCTACGAGCAGTACTTC | CAWSVGLAGTAYEQYF
- | TRBJ1-1 | TRBV2 | TGTGCCAGCAGCCACCGACAGCCGTACACTGAAGCTTTCTTT | CASSHRQPYTEAFF
- | TRBJ1-1 | TRBV19 | TGTGCCAGTAGTATGACAGGAGGAAACACTGAAGCTTTCTTT | CASSMTGGNTEAFF
- | TRBJ1-5 | TRBV2 | TGTGCCAGCAGTGACCAGGGTAATCAGCCCCAGCATTTT | CASSDQGNQPQHF
TRBD2 | TRBJ2-4 | TRBV30 | TGTGCCGGAGTTGGCGGGAGGGCCAGTGAAGCCAAAAACATTCAGTACTTC | CAGVGGRASEAKNIQYF
TRBD2 | TRBJ2-2 | TRBV5-8 | TGTGCCAGCAGCATCGGACTAGCGGGAGTAAACGGGGAGCTGTTTTTT | CASSIGLAGVNGELFF
TRBD1 | TRBJ1-5 | TRBV15 | TGTGCCACCAGCAGCCTAGGTGGGACAGAGTATAGCAATCAGCCCCAGCATTTT | CATSSLGGTEYSNQPQHF
- | TRBJ2-7 | TRBV30 | TGTGCCTGGAGTGTACGGGTAGGCTACGAGCAGTACTTC | CAWSVRVGYEQYF
TRBD1 | TRBJ2-1 | TRBV30 | TGTGCCTGGAGGGTACACAGGGGGCTAGAGCAGTTCTTC | CAWRVHRGLEQFF
- | TRBJ2-3 | TRBV5-1 | TGCGCCAGCAGCCCCGGGATTGCTGATACGCAGTATTTT | CASSPGIADTQYF
- | TRBJ2-7 | TRBV7-8 | TGTGCCAGCAGCTTAGCCCCGACAGAGAGCTCCTACGAGCAGTACTTC | CASSLAPTESSYEQYF
TRBD2 | TRBJ2-5 | TRBV18 | TGTGCCAGCTCACCCCGGGGGGATCAAGAGACCCAGTACTTC | CASSPRGDQETQYF
TRBD1 | TRBJ1-3 | TRBV6-6 | TGTGCCAGCAGTACCGGACAGGGGGCTGGAAACACCATATATTTT | CASSTGQGAGNTIYF
TRBD2 | TRBJ2-7 | TRBV5-1 | TGCGCCAGCAGCCCCGGACTAGCGGGGGGCGGGGGCGAGCAGTACTTC | CASSPGLAGGGGEQYF
- | TRBJ1-1 | TRBV6-5 | TGTGCCAGCAGCCGCAGGGATCTGGACACTGAAGCTTTCTTT | CASSRRDLDTEAFF
- | TRBJ2-7 | TRBV7-9 | TGTGCCAGCAGCACTGGGCGGGACCTAAACTACGAGCAGTACTTC | CASSTGRDLNYEQYF